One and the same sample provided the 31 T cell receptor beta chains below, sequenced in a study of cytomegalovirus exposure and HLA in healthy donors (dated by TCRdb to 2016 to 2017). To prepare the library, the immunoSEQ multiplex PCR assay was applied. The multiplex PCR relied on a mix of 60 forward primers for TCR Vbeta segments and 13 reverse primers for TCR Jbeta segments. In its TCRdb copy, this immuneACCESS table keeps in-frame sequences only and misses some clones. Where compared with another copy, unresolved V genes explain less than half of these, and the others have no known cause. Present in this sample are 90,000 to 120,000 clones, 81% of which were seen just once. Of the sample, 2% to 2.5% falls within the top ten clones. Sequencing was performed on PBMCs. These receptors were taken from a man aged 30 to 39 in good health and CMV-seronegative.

CDR3 DNA: TGTGCCAGCAGTTTATACCAGGGACAGGGAGGCACAGATACGCAGTATTTT. It yields the protein CASSLYQGQGGTDTQYF. V is TRBV28 and J is TRBJ2-3; 9 bases map to TRBD1. The CDR3 runs 17 residues. CDR1 is MDHEN, CDR2 SYDVKM, per germline. V lost 1 base, J lost 1 base, and 6 bases stayed unmatched.

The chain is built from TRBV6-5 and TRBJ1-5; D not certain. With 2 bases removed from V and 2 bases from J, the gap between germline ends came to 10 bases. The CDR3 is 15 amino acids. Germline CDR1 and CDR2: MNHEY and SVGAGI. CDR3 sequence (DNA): TGTGCCAGCAGTTACAAGCCCCAGGGCAATCAGCCCCAGCATTTT. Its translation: CASSYKPQGNQPQHF.

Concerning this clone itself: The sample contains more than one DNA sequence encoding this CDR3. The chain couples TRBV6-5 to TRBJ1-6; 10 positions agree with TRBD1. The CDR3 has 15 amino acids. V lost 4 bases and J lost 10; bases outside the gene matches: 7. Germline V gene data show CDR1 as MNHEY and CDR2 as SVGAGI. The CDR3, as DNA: TGTGCCAGCAGTTTAACCCGGGACAGGGGCTCACCCCTCCACTTT. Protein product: CASSLTRDRGSPLHF.

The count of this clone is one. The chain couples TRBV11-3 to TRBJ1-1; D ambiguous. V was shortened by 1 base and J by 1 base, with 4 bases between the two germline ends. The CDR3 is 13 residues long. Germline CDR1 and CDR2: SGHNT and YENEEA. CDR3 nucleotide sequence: TGTGCCAGCAGCTTAGTCCGGAACACTGAAGCTTTCTTT. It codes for CASSLVRNTEAFF.

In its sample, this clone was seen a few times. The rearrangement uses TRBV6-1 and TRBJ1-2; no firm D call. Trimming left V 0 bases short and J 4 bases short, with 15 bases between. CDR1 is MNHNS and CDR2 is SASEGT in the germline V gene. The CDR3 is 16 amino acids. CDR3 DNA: TGTGCCAGCAGTGAAGCGGACTTTGGGCCAGCCTATGGCTACACCTTC. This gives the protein CASSEADFGPAYGYTF.

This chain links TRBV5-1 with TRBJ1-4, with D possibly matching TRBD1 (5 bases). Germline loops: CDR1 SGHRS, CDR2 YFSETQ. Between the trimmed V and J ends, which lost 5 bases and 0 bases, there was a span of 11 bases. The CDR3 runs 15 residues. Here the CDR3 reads CASSSPGTTNEKLFF. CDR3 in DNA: TGCGCCAGCAGTTCGCCAGGGACAACTAATGAAAAACTGTTTTTT.

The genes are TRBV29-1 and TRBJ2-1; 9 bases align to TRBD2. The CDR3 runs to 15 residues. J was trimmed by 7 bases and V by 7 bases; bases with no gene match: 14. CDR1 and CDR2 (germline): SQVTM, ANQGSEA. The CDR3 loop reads CSATPAGGPANEQFF. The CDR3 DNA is TGCAGCGCCACCCCCGCGGGAGGGCCTGCAAATGAGCAGTTCTTC.

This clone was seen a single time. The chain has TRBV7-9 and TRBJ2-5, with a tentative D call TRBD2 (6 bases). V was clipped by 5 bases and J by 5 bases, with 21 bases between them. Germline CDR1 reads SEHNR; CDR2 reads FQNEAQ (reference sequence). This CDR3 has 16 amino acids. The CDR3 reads CASSARVGGTKETQYF. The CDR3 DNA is TGTGCCAGCAGCGCAAGAGTCGGGGGAACAAAGGAGACCCAGTACTTC.

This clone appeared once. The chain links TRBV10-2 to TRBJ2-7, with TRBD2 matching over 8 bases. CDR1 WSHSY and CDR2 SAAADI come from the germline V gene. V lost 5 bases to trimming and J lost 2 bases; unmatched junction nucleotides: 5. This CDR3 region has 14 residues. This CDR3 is CASSYSGATYEQYF. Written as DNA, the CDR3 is TGCGCCAGCAGTTATAGCGGGGCAACCTACGAGCAGTACTTC.

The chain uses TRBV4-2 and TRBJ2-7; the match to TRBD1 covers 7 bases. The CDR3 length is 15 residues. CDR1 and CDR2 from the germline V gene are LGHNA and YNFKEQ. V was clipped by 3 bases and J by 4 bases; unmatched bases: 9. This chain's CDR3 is CASSQNPGQLYEQYF. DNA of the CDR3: TGTGCCAGCAGCCAGAATCCGGGACAGCTTTACGAGCAGTACTTC.

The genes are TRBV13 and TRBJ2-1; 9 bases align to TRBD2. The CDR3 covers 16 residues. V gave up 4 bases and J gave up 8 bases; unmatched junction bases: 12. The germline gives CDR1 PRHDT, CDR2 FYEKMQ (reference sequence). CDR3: CASSSRLAVWGDEQFF. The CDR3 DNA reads TGTGCCAGCAGCTCACGACTAGCGGTCTGGGGGGATGAGCAGTTCTTC.

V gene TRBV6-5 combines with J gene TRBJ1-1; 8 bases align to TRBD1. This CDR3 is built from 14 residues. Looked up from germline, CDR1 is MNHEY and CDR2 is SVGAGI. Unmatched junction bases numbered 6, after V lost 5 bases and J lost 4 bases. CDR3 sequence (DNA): TGTGCCAGCAGTGTGGACAGGGAAGGCACTGAAGCTTTCTTT. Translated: CASSVDREGTEAFF.

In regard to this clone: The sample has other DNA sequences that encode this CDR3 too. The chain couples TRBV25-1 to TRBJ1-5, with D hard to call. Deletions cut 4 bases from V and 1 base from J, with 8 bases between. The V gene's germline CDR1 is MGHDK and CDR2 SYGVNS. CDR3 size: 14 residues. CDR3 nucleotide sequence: TGTGCCAGCAGTGCGGGAGGGAGCAATCAGCCCCAGCATTTT. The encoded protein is CASSAGGSNQPQHF. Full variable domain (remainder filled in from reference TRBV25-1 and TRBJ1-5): EADIYQTPRYLVIGTGKKITLECSQTMGHDKMYWYQQDPGMELHLIHYSYGVNSTEKGDLSSESTVSRIRTEHFPLTLESARPSHTSQYLCASSAGGSNQPQHFGDGTRLSIL.

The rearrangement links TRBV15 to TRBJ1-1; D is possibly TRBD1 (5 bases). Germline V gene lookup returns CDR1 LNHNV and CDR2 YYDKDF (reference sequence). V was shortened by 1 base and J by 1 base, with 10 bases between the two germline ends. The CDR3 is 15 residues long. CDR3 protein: CATSRAQGANTEAFF. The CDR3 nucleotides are TGTGCCACCAGCAGAGCCCAAGGGGCGAACACTGAAGCTTTCTTT.

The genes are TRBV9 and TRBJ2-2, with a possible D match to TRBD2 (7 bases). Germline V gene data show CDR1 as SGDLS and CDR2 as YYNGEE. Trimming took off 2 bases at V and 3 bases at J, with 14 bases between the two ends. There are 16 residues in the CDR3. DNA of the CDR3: TGTGCCAGCAGCGTTGGGGGGGGGCCTTACACCGGGGAGCTGTTTTTT. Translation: CASSVGGGPYTGELFF.

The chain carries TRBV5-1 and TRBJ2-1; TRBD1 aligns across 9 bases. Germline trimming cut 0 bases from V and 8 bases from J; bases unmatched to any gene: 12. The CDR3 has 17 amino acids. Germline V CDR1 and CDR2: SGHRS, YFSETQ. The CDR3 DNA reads TGCGCCAGCAGCTTGGATTCCCGGGACAGGGTGCTCCATGAGCAGTTCTTC. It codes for CASSLDSRDRVLHEQFF.

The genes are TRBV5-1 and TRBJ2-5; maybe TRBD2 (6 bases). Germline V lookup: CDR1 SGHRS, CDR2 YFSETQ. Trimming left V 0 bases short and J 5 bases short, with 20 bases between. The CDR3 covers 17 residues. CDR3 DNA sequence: TGCGCCAGCAGCTTGGGGGTGTTGGTAGCGGAACAGGAGACCCAGTACTTC. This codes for CASSLGVLVAEQETQYF. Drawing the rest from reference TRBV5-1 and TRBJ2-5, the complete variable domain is KAGVTQTPRYLIKTRGQQVTLSCSPISGHRSVSWYQQTPGQGLQFLFEYFSETQRNKGNFPGRFSGRQFSNSRSEMNVSTLELGDSALYLCASSLGVLVAEQETQYFGPGTRLLVL.

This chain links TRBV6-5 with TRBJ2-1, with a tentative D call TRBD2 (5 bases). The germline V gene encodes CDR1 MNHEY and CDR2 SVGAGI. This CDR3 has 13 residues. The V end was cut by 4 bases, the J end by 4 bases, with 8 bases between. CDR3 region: CASSFDYYNEQFF. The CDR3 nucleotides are TGTGCCAGCAGTTTTGACTATTACAATGAGCAGTTCTTC.

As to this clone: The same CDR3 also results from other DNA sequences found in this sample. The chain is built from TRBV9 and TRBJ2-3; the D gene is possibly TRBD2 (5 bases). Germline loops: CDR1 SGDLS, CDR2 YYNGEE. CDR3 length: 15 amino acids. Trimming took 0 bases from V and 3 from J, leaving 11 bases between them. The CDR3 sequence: CASSVGTSGTDTQYF. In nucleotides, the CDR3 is TGTGCCAGCAGCGTAGGTACTAGTGGTACAGATACGCAGTATTTT.

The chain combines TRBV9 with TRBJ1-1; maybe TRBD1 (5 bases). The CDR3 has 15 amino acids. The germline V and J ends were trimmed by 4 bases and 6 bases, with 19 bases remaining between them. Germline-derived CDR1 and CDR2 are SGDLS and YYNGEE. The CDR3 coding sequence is TGTGCCAGCAGCCCCCGGGGGGGGAGTGATCCTGAAGCTTTCTTT. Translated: CASSPRGGSDPEAFF.

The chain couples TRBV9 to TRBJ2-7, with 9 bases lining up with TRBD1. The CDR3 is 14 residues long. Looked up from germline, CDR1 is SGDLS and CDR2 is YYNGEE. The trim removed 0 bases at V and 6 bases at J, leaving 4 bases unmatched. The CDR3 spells CASSVGQGGREQYF. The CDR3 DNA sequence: TGTGCCAGCAGCGTAGGACAGGGGGGACGCGAGCAGTACTTC. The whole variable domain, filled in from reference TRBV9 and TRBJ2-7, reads DSGVTQTPKHLITATGQRVTLRCSPRSGDLSVYWYQQSLDQGLQFLIQYYNGEERAKGNILERFSAQQFPDLHSELNLSSLELGDSALYFCASSVGQGGREQYFGPGTRLTVT.

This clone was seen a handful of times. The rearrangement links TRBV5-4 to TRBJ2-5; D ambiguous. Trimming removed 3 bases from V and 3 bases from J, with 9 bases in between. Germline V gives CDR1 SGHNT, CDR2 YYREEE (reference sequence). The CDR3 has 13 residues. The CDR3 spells CASSSPPEETQYF. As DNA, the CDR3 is TGTGCCAGCAGCTCCCCACCGGAAGAGACCCAGTACTTC.

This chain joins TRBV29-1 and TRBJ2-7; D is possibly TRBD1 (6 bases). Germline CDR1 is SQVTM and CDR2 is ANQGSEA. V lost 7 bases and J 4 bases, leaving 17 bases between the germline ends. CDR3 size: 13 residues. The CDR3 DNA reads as TGCAGCGCCCGAGGGGGTGTAGGGTACGAGCAGTACTTC. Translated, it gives CSARGGVGYEQYF.

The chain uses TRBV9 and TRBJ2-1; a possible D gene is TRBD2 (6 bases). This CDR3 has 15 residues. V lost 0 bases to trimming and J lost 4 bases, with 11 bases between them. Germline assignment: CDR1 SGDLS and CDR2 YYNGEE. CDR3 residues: CASSVATRGYNEQFF. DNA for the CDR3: TGTGCCAGCAGCGTAGCTACGCGGGGTTACAATGAGCAGTTCTTC.

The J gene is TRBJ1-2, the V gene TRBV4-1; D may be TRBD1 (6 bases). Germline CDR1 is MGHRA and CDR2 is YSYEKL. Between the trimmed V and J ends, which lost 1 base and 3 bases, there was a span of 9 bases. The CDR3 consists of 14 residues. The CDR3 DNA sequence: TGCGCCAGCAGCCAAGTAGCAGGGGACTATGGCTACACCTTC. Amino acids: CASSQVAGDYGYTF.

The DNA for the CDR3 is TGCAGCGTTATGCCCCTCGACAGGGGCCGGGATGGCTACACCTTC. This codes for CSVMPLDRGRDGYTF. The chain joins TRBV29-1 to TRBJ1-2, with 8 bases lining up with TRBD1. Germline-derived CDR1 and CDR2 are SQVTM and ANQGSEA. The CDR3 extends over 15 amino acids. With V trimmed by 5 bases and J by 6 bases, 14 bases remained unmatched. The full variable domain, in which reference TRBV29-1 and TRBJ1-2 provide the parts outside the CDR3, is SAVISQKPSRDICQRGTSLTIQCQVDSQVTMMFWYRQQPGQSLTLIATANQGSEATYESGFVIDKFPISRPNLTFSTLTVSNMSPEDSSIYLCSVMPLDRGRDGYTFGSGTRLTVV.

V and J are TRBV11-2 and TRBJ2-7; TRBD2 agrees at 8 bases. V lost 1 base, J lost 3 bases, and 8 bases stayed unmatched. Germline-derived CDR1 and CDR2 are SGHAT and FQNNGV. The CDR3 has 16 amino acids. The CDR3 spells CASSLVPAGDYYEQYF. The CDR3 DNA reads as TGTGCCAGCAGCTTAGTGCCAGCGGGGGATTACTACGAGCAGTACTTC.

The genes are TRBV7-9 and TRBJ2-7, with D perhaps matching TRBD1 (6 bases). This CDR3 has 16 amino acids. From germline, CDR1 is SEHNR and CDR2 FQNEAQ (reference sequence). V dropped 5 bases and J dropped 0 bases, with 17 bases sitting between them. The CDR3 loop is CASSKGGQWISYEQYF. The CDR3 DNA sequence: TGTGCCAGCAGCAAAGGCGGACAGTGGATCTCCTACGAGCAGTACTTC.

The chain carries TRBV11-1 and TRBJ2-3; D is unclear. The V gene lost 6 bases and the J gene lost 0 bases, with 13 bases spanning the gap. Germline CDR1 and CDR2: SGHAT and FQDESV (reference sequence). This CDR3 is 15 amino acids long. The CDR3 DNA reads TGTGCCAGCAGACCAGACTTGACTAGCACAGATACGCAGTATTTT. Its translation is CASRPDLTSTDTQYF.

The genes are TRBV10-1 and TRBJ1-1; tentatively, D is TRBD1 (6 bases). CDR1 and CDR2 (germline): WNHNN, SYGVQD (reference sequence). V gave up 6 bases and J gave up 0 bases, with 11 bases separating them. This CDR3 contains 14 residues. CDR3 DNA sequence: TGCGCCAGCAGGACCGACAGGTTGAACACTGAAGCTTTCTTT. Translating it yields CASRTDRLNTEAFF.

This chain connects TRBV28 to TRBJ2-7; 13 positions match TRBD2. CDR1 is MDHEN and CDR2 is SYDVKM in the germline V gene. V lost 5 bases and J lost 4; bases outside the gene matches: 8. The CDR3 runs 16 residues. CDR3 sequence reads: CASSPAGTSGTYEQYF. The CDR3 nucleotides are TGTGCCAGCAGTCCCGCCGGGACTAGCGGGACTTACGAGCAGTACTTC.